Below are 28 T cell receptor beta chains sequenced from a single sample in a study of blood T cell repertoires in COVID-19. Profiling relied on immunoSEQ multiplex PCR, and the TCRdb table lists in-frame clones only, not all of them. This sample has some 370,000 clones, with approximately 88% found just once. The source material was peripheral blood. The receptors were sampled from a man in his forties with acute or convalescent COVID-19.

The gene calls are TRBV15 and TRBJ1-5; no firm D call. Germline V CDR1 and CDR2: LNHNV, YYDKDF (reference sequence). This CDR3 spans 13 amino acids. Trimming shortened V by 0 bases and J by 7 bases, and 7 bases separated the two germline ends. CDR3 nucleotide sequence: TGTGCCACCAGCAGAGATTCCCAACAGCCCCAGCATTTT. Translation gives CATSRDSQQPQHF.

CDR3 amino acids: CASSYSDGQQETQYF. As DNA, the CDR3 is TGTGCCAGCAGTTACTCGGACGGACAGCAAGAGACCCAGTACTTC. The chain couples TRBV6-6 to TRBJ2-5; TRBD1 is a possible D gene (6 bases). Germline-derived CDR1 and CDR2 are MNHNY and SVGAGI (reference sequence). This CDR3 contains 15 residues. Trimming pared 0 bases from V and 2 bases from J, leaving 10 bases between.

The rearrangement links TRBV4-3 to TRBJ2-4; TRBD1 matches at 10 bases. J lost 3 bases, V lost 0 bases, and 5 bases had no gene match. The CDR3 totals 17 residues. Germline-derived CDR1 and CDR2 are LGHNA and YSLEER. The CDR3 nucleotides read TGCGCCAGCAGCCAAGATCTCGGACAGGGGGTCAAAAACATTCAGTACTTC. It codes for CASSQDLGQGVKNIQYF.

The chain has TRBV3-1 (or the pseudogene TRBV3-2) and TRBJ2-7; 11 nucleotides line up with TRBD1. This CDR3 is 18 amino acids long. Per germline, CDR1 LGHDT and CDR2 YNNKEL (reference sequence). The trim removed 1 base at V and 3 bases at J, leaving 11 bases unmatched. The CDR3 DNA follows: TGTGCCAGCAGCCAAGTATCCCCCCCGGGACAGGGGGTCTACGAGCAGTACTTC. Amino acids: CASSQVSPPGQGVYEQYF.

V and J are TRBV5-1 and TRBJ2-2; D perhaps matches TRBD2 (6 bases). In germline, CDR1 is SGHRS, CDR2 YFSETQ. Trimming cost V 2 bases and J 7 bases, with 18 bases left between them. The CDR3 consists of 16 residues. This CDR3 reads CASSFSGLVGGGELFF. In DNA, the CDR3 is TGCGCCAGCAGCTTTTCCGGCTTAGTGGGAGGCGGGGAGCTGTTTTTT. Looking up the rest from reference TRBV5-1 and TRBJ2-2 gives the full variable domain: KAGVTQTPRYLIKTRGQQVTLSCSPISGHRSVSWYQQTPGQGLQFLFEYFSETQRNKGNFPGRFSGRQFSNSRSEMNVSTLELGDSALYLCASSFSGLVGGGELFFGEGSRLTVL.

The chain employs TRBV27 and TRBJ2-7; a weak D match, TRBD2 (6 bases). The CDR3 is made up of 13 amino acids. With 6 bases removed from V and 0 bases from J, the gap between germline ends came to 9 bases. Germline lookup yields CDR1 MNHEY and CDR2 SMNVEV (reference sequence). The CDR3 is CASRLGGSYEQYF. CDR3 in DNA: TGTGCCAGCAGACTGGGGGGCTCCTACGAGCAGTACTTC.

The chain has TRBV28 and TRBJ2-5, with TRBD2 as a possible D gene (6 bases). The V end was cut by 5 bases, the J end by 4 bases, with 14 bases between. This CDR3 has 14 residues. Germline V lookup: CDR1 MDHEN, CDR2 SYDVKM. The DNA for the CDR3 is TGTGCCAGCAGTCTCCGGGGGAGGAGAGAGACCCAGTACTTC. Translating it yields CASSLRGRRETQYF.

The genes are TRBV19 and TRBJ1-4; D unresolved. V lost 1 base and J 0 bases, leaving 6 bases between the germline ends. There are 15 residues in the CDR3. Germline CDR1 is LNHDA and CDR2 is SQIVND (reference sequence). The chain's CDR3 is CASSIGAATNEKLFF. The DNA for the CDR3 is TGTGCCAGTAGTATAGGAGCTGCAACTAATGAAAAACTGTTTTTT.

The sample holds many counts of this clone. The chain has TRBV6-5 and TRBJ1-2; 11 positions agree with TRBD1. The CDR3 is 14 amino acids. CDR1 MNHEY and CDR2 SVGAGI come from the germline V gene. Germline trimming cut 6 bases from V and 4 bases from J; bases unmatched to any gene: 4. The DNA of the CDR3 is TGTGCCAGCAGGGGACAGGGGGTCATCTATGGCTACACCTTC. Translated, it gives CASRGQGVIYGYTF.

The chain recombines TRBV7-3 with TRBJ2-1; 7 bases match TRBD2. V shed 0 bases and J 9 bases; nucleotides not matched to a gene: 5. This CDR3 contains 14 residues. Germline CDR1 and CDR2: SGHTA and FQGTGA. The CDR3: CASSLTGGVGEQFF. CDR3 sequence (DNA): TGTGCCAGCAGCTTAACTGGGGGGGTCGGTGAGCAGTTCTTC.

Concerning this clone: At the DNA level, this CDR3 is encoded by other sequences in the same sample as well. J is TRBJ1-6 and V is TRBV7-9, with a weak D call TRBD1 (6 bases). CDR1 SEHNR and CDR2 FQNEAQ come from the germline V gene (reference sequence). The CDR3 consists of 15 residues. With 3 bases removed from V and 5 bases from J, the gap between germline ends came to 11 bases. DNA of the CDR3: TGTGCCAGCAGCTTTCTGGGACAAGATAATTCACCCCTCCACTTT. Protein product: CASSFLGQDNSPLHF.

V and J are TRBV19 and TRBJ1-6; possibly TRBD1 for D (6 bases). The length of the CDR3 is 17 residues. Trimming pared 3 bases from V and 3 bases from J, leaving 15 bases between. Per germline, CDR1 LNHDA and CDR2 SQIVND (reference sequence). As DNA, the CDR3 is TGTGCCAGTAGTATCCGCCGGCGCAGGGGCTATAATTCACCCCTCCACTTT. Its translation is CASSIRRRRGYNSPLHF.

The chain recombines TRBV29-1 with TRBJ1-3; 8 positions agree with TRBD1. The trim removed 4 bases at V and 2 bases at J, leaving 1 base unmatched. The germline V gene encodes CDR1 SQVTM and CDR2 ANQGSEA. CDR3 length: 13 amino acids. In nucleotides, the CDR3 is TGCAGCGTTGCAGGGGGCGCTGGAAACACCATATATTTT. Amino acids: CSVAGGAGNTIYF.

To note about this clone: Its ends do not fully match the called genes, so a read error is possible. The CDR3 region has the DNA TGTGCCAGCAGCCTAGACAGGGTGATCGGAAACACCATATATTTT. As protein: CASSLDRVIGNTIYF. V and J are TRBV11-2 and TRBJ1-3; 7 bases match TRBD1. In germline, CDR1 is SGHAT, CDR2 FQNNGV. The CDR3 sequence is 15 residues long.

This chain joins TRBV11-2 and TRBJ1-1; D possibly corresponds to TRBD1 (5 bases). The V and J ends lost 2 bases and 1 base respectively, with 5 bases between them. The CDR3 is made up of 13 amino acids. Germline V gives CDR1 SGHAT, CDR2 FQNNGV. The CDR3 nucleotides are TGTGCCAGCAGCTTACAGGGGAACACTGAAGCTTTCTTT. Protein product: CASSLQGNTEAFF.

The chain joins TRBV11-2 to TRBJ2-2; perhaps TRBD1 as D (6 bases). CDR1 and CDR2 from the germline V gene are SGHAT and FQNNGV. The CDR3 runs 15 residues. Trimming removed 5 bases at V and 2 bases at J, with 12 bases between. CDR3 protein: CASSPWTANTGELFF. CDR3 DNA: TGTGCCAGCAGCCCGTGGACAGCAAACACCGGGGAGCTGTTTTTT.

The chain has TRBV5-1 and TRBJ2-1; 10 positions agree with TRBD1. The ends lost 2 bases at V and 6 bases at J; junction bases unmatched: 11. This CDR3 is built from 17 residues. Germline CDR1 is SGHRS and CDR2 is YFSETQ. The CDR3 DNA reads as TGCGCCAGCAGCTTAGGACCCGCGGGACAGGGGTTCAATGAGCAGTTCTTC. Translated, it gives CASSLGPAGQGFNEQFF. Variable domain in full (rest from reference TRBV5-1 and TRBJ2-1): KAGVTQTPRYLIKTRGQQVTLSCSPISGHRSVSWYQQTPGQGLQFLFEYFSETQRNKGNFPGRFSGRQFSNSRSEMNVSTLELGDSALYLCASSLGPAGQGFNEQFFGPGTRLTVL.

The chain employs TRBV6-5 and TRBJ1-2, with D uncertain. Germline V CDR1 and CDR2: MNHEY, SVGAGI. This CDR3 is built from 14 residues. The V end was cut by 5 bases, the J end by 4 bases, with 14 bases between. CDR3 DNA sequence: TGTGCCAGCAGTCCACTGAGTTACGGCTATGGCTACACCTTC. Translating it yields CASSPLSYGYGYTF.

This clone was seen only a few times. This sequence joins TRBV5-1 and TRBJ2-1; 10 bases match TRBD2. The J segment lost 7 bases and the V segment lost 3 bases, leaving 16 bases of the junction unmatched. Germline-derived CDR1 and CDR2 are SGHRS and YFSETQ. The CDR3 has 18 residues. CDR3 coding DNA: TGCGCCAGCAGCTCAATACCTAATCTAGCGGGGGCCGGGAATGAGCAGTTCTTC. Encoded protein: CASSSIPNLAGAGNEQFF.

The J gene is TRBJ2-7, the V gene TRBV25-1, with a possible D match to TRBD1 (6 bases). The V gene lost 10 bases and the J gene lost 3 bases, with 10 bases spanning the gap. The CDR3 spans 11 residues. From germline, CDR1 is MGHDK and CDR2 SYGVNS. CDR3 region: CATDRNYEQYF. CDR3 DNA: TGTGCCACGGACAGAAACTACGAGCAGTACTTC.

The chain is built from TRBV9 and TRBJ1-1, with 10 bases fitting TRBD1. Germline V lookup: CDR1 SGDLS, CDR2 YYNGEE. V dropped 4 bases and J dropped 10; count of bases not matched to a gene: 22. This CDR3 is built from 18 residues. DNA for the CDR3: TGTGCCAGCAGCACCAAGGGACTCCCGGGACAGGGGCCCTTCTTAGCTTTCTTT. This encodes CASSTKGLPGQGPFLAFF. Supplemented by reference TRBV9 and TRBJ1-1, the full variable domain reads DSGVTQTPKHLITATGQRVTLRCSPRSGDLSVYWYQQSLDQGLQFLIQYYNGEERAKGNILERFSAQQFPDLHSELNLSSLELGDSALYFCASSTKGLPGQGPFLAFFGQGTRLTVV.

The J gene is TRBJ1-6, the V gene TRBV5-1; 8 bases align to TRBD1. Germline CDR1 and CDR2: SGHRS and YFSETQ. The CDR3 is 17 amino acids. Losses at the gene ends were 3 bases for V and 0 bases for J; bases not matched to a gene: 5. CDR3: CASSSGQGGSYNSPLHF. As DNA, the CDR3 is TGCGCCAGCAGCTCCGGACAGGGTGGCTCCTATAATTCACCCCTCCACTTT.

Turning to this clone: An end of the junction does not agree with germline; a read error may underlie this. The chain has TRBV7-8 and TRBJ2-3, with 8 bases that match TRBD2. The V gene's germline CDR1 is SGHVS and CDR2 FQNEAQ. The CDR3 totals 20 residues. The DNA of the CDR3 is TGTGCCAGCCGCTTCGGCAGGCGGGCTAGCGGGTCTCAGGGGACAGATACGCAGTATTTT. It translates to CASRFGRRASGSQGTDTQYF.

This chain links TRBV9 with TRBJ1-5; D is possibly TRBD1 (5 bases). V dropped 0 bases and J dropped 0 bases, with 7 bases sitting between them. Germline V gives CDR1 SGDLS, CDR2 YYNGEE. The CDR3 totals 15 residues. CDR3 sequence: CASSVDGHSNQPQHF. For the CDR3, the DNA is TGTGCCAGCAGCGTAGACGGACATAGCAATCAGCCCCAGCATTTT.

The genes are TRBV27 and TRBJ1-4; 8 bases fit TRBD1. V was clipped by 5 bases and J by 5 bases; unmatched bases: 4. CDR1 is MNHEY and CDR2 is SMNVEV in the germline V gene (reference sequence). CDR3 size: 14 residues. CDR3 in amino acids: CASSGQGLNEKLFF. The CDR3 DNA sequence: TGTGCCAGCAGTGGACAGGGACTCAATGAAAAACTGTTTTTT.

The rearrangement joins TRBV7-2 to TRBJ2-2, with 8 bases that match TRBD2. J was trimmed by 0 bases and V by 1 base; bases with no gene match: 1. The CDR3 extends over 16 amino acids. Per germline, CDR1 SGHTA and CDR2 FQGNSA. The CDR3 DNA reads as TGTGCCAGCAGCTTAGTCGGGGGGGCGAACACCGGGGAGCTGTTTTTT. As protein: CASSLVGGANTGELFF.

This chain uses TRBV12-2 with TRBJ1-3. TRBV12-2 is tagged as a pseudogene. The CDR3 sequence is 14 residues long. In DNA, the CDR3 is TGTGCAAGTCGCCACCGGGGGGGGAAAGACACCATATATTTT. Its protein product is CASRHRGGKDTIYF.

The chain uses TRBV19 and TRBJ1-2; D is ambiguous. Trimming removed 3 bases from V and 1 base from J, with 9 bases in between. Germline V CDR1 and CDR2: LNHDA, SQIVND (reference sequence). The CDR3 has 14 amino acids. Here the CDR3 reads CASSISVSNYGYTF. The CDR3 region has the DNA TGTGCCAGTAGTATCTCCGTGAGTAACTATGGCTACACCTTC.